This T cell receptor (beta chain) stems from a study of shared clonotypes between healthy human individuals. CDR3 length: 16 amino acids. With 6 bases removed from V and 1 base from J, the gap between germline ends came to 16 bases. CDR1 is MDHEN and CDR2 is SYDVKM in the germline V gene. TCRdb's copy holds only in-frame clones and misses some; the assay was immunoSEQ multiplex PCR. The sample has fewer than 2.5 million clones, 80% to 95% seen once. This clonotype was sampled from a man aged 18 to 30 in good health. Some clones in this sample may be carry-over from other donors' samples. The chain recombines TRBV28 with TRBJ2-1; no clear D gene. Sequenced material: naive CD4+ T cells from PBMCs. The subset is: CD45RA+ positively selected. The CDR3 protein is CASSPMVGISYNEQFF. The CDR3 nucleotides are TGTGCCAGCAGCCCCATGGTGGGAATATCCTACAATGAGCAGTTCTTC.